This record covers a single TCR beta chain. These data originate in a study of blood T cell repertoires in COVID-19. Looking at the study overall: From the United States, Italy and Spain came samples of acute and convalescent COVID-19.

With 1 base clipped from V and 1 base from J, the junction kept 1 base outside the gene matches. The CDR3 sequence is 15 residues long. Germline loops: CDR1 KGHSH, CDR2 LQKENI. Clones were read by immunoSEQ multiplex PCR, and TCRdb kept only the in-frame ones, dropping some. The sample lists about 330,000 clones; 75% to 90% were seen once. The rearrangement uses TRBV18 and TRBJ2-5; 9 bases align to TRBD2. The receptor comes from a man aged 25-40 years who had recovered from COVID-19. Sequences were obtained from PBMCs or T cells enriched from blood (not recorded which). CDR3 DNA: TGTGCCAGCTCACCACGCGGGGGGGCCCAAGAGACCCAGTACTTC. The encoded protein is CASSPRGGAQETQYF.